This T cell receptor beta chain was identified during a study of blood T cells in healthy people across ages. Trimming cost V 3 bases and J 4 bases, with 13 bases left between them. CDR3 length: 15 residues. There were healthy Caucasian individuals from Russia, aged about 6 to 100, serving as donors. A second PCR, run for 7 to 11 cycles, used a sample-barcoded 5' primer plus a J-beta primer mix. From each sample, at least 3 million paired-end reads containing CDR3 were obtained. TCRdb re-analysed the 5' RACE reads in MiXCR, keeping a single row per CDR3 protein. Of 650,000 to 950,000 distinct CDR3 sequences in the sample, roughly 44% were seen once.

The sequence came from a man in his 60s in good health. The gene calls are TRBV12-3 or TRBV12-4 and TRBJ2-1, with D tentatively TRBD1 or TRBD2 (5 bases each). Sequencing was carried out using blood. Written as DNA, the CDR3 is TGTGCCAGCAGTTTTGAGGTGGGGGTTTACAATGAGCAGTTCTTC. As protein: CASSFEVGVYNEQFF.